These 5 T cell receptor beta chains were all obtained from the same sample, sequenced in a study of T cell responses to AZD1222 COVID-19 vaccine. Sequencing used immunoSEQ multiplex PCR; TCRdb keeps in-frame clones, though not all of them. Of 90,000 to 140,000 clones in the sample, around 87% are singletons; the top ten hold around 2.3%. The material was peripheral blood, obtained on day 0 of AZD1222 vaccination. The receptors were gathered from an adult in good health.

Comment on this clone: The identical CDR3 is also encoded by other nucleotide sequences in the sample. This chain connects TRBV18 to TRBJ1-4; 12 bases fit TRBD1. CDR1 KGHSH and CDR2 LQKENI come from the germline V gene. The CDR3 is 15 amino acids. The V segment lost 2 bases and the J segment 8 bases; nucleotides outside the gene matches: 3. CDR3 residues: CASSPSGTGGEKLFF. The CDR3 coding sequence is TGTGCCAGCTCACCATCCGGGACAGGGGGCGAAAAACTGTTTTTT.

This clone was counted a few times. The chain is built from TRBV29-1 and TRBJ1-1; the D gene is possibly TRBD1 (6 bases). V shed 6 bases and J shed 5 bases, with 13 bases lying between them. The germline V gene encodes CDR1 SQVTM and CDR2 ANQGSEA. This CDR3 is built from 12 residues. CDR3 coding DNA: TGCAGCGTAAGAGGGGGAGAGACTGAAGCTTTCTTT. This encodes CSVRGGETEAFF.

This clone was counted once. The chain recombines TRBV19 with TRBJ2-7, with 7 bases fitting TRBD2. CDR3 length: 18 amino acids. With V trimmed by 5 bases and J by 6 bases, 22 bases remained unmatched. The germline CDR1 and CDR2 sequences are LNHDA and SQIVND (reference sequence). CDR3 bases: TGTGCCAGTAGTGCTTTGGGTGCACTAGCGAGTCATCCTCGCGAGCAGTACTTC. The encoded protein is CASSALGALASHPREQYF.

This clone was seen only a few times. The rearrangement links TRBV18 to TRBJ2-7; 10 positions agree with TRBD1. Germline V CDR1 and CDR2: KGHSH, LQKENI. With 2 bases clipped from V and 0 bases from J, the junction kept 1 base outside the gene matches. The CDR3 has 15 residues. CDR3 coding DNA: TGTGCCAGCTCACCAGGGACAGGGGTCTCCTACGAGCAGTACTTC. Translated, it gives CASSPGTGVSYEQYF. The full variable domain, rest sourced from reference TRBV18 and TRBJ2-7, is NAGVMQNPRHLVRRRGQEARLRCSPMKGHSHVYWYRQLPEEGLKFMVYLQKENIIDESGMPKERFSAEFPKEGPSILRIQQVVRGDSAAYFCASSPGTGVSYEQYFGPGTRLTVT.

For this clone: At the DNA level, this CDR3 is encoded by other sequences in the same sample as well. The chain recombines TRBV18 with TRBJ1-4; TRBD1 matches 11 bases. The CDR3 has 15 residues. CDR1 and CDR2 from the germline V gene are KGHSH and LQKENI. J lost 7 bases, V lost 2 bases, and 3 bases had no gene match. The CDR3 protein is CASSPSGTGGEKLFF. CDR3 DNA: TGTGCCAGCTCACCATCCGGGACAGGGGGTGAAAAACTGTTTTTT.